The 11 T cell receptor beta chains reported below all come from one sample, sequenced in a study of T cell responses to AZD1222 COVID-19 vaccine. Some clones are missing from TCRdb's copy, which holds only in-frame ones; the method was immunoSEQ multiplex PCR. The sample carries 120,000 to 150,000 clones, roughly 93% recorded once. The sequences come from peripheral blood, collected on day 0 of MenACWY control vaccination. These receptors came from an adult in good health.

This clone was counted a single time. The chain has TRBV12-3 or TRBV12-4 and TRBJ1-5; D unclear. The CDR3 loop spans 13 amino acids. Trimming left V 4 bases short and J 3 bases short, with 7 bases between. The CDR3 DNA reads as TGTGCCAGCAGTTCATTAAACAATCAGCCCCAGCATTTT. Residues: CASSSLNNQPQHF.

The chain combines TRBV29-1 with TRBJ1-1, with TRBD1 identical over 7 bases. From germline, CDR1 is SQVTM and CDR2 ANQGSEA. V lost 6 bases and J lost 0; bases outside the gene matches: 1. The CDR3 spans 12 residues. The CDR3 is CSVGQMNTEAFF. DNA for the CDR3: TGCAGCGTGGGACAGATGAACACTGAAGCTTTCTTT.

This chain connects TRBV6-5 to TRBJ1-6, with D unresolved. V lost 8 bases to trimming and J lost 0 bases, with 8 bases between them. The CDR3 extends over 14 amino acids. In germline, CDR1 is MNHEY, CDR2 SVGAGI. DNA for the CDR3: TGTGCCAGCGGATCTAGCTCCTATAATTCACCCCTCCACTTT. Translating gives CASGSSSYNSPLHF.

The V and J genes are TRBV6-4 and TRBJ2-1; no clear D gene. With 0 bases removed from V and 8 bases from J, the gap between germline ends came to 8 bases. In germline, CDR1 is MRHNA, CDR2 SNTAGT. The CDR3 spans 13 residues. CDR3 nucleotide sequence: TGTGCCAGCAGTGACTCGATTGACGATGAGCAGTTCTTC. Its translation is CASSDSIDDEQFF.

V usage is TRBV18 and J usage is TRBJ2-7; 9 nucleotides line up with TRBD1. V trimming: 5 bases; J trimming: 9 bases; junction bases outside the gene matches: 11. Germline loops: CDR1 KGHSH, CDR2 LQKENI. The CDR3 length is 14 residues. The CDR3 protein is CASSTGTGMGMQYF. The CDR3 DNA reads TGTGCCAGCTCAACCGGGACAGGGATGGGTATGCAGTACTTC.

V is TRBV2 and J is TRBJ1-1; D is unresolved. The V gene lost 6 bases and the J gene lost 6 bases, with 11 bases spanning the gap. The CDR3 is 12 residues long. The germline V gene has CDR1 SNHLY and CDR2 FYNNEI. Here the CDR3 DNA reads TGTGCCAGCAGGGATTCAGAGGCTGAAGCTTTCTTT. Translating gives CASRDSEAEAFF.

In regard to this clone: Other DNA sequences in this sample translate to the same CDR3. This chain uses TRBV5-5 with TRBJ2-7; 14 nucleotides align to TRBD2. The trim removed 4 bases at V and 4 bases at J, leaving 4 bases unmatched. The CDR3 extends over 15 amino acids. Per the germline V gene, CDR1 is SGHKS and CDR2 is YYEKEE (reference sequence). CDR3 sequence (DNA): TGTGCCAGCAGCCTGGGACTAGCGGGAGTATACGAGCAGTACTTC. Translation: CASSLGLAGVYEQYF. The variable domain in full, with the rest retrieved from reference TRBV5-5 and TRBJ2-7, is DAGVTQSPTHLIKTRGQQVTLRCSPISGHKSVSWYQQVLGQGPQFIFQYYEKEERGRGNFPDRFSARQFPNYSSELNVNALLLGDSALYLCASSLGLAGVYEQYFGPGTRLTVT.

This chain uses TRBV5-1 with TRBJ2-3, with TRBD2 matching over 9 bases. The J segment lost 5 bases and the V segment lost 6 bases, leaving 7 bases of the junction unmatched. This CDR3 is built from 14 residues. The germline CDR1 and CDR2 sequences are SGHRS and YFSETQ. CDR3 sequence: CASKVAGARDTQYF. DNA for the CDR3: TGCGCCAGCAAGGTAGCGGGGGCTCGAGATACGCAGTATTTT.

J is TRBJ1-1 and V is TRBV6-5; the match to TRBD1 covers 7 bases. Trimming at V came to 0 bases and at J to 7 bases, leaving 8 bases not matched to a gene. The germline V gene encodes CDR1 MNHEY and CDR2 SVGAGI. The CDR3 runs 15 residues. CDR3 DNA sequence: TGTGCCAGCAGTTACTCCGGGACAGACCTTTTTGAAGCTTTCTTT. Its translation: CASSYSGTDLFEAFF.

The chain employs TRBV28 and TRBJ2-3, with D possibly being TRBD2 (5 bases). The CDR3 has 15 amino acids. Trimming took 2 bases from V and 0 from J, leaving 9 bases between them. Germline CDR1 and CDR2: MDHEN and SYDVKM. In DNA form, the CDR3 reads TGTGCCAGCAGTTTAGGGAGCGGAAGCACAGATACGCAGTATTTT. Its translation: CASSLGSGSTDTQYF.

The CDR3 is CASSPEDRVSGNTIYF. The CDR3 bases are TGTGCCAGCAGCCCCGAGGACAGGGTCTCTGGAAACACCATATATTTT. This rearrangement joins TRBV4-2 to TRBJ1-3; 8 nucleotides match TRBD1. The CDR3 has 16 amino acids. CDR1 is LGHNA, CDR2 YNFKEQ, per germline. The junction had 5 bases not matched to a gene; V was cut back by 4 bases and J by 0 bases.